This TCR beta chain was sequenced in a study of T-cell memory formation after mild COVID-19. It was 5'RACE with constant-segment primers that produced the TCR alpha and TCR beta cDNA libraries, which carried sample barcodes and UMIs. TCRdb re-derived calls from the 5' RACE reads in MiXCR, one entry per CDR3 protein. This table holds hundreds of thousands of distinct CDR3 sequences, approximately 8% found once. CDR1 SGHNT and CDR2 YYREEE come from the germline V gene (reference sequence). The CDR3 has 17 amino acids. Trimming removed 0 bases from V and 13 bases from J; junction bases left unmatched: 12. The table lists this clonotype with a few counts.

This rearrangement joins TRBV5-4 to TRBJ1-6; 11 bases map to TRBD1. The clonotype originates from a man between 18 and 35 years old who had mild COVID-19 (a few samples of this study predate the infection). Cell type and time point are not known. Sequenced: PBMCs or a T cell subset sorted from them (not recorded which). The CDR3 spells CASSLGNTGTGGAPLHF. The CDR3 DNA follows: TGTGCCAGCAGCTTGGGTAACACCGGGACAGGGGGAGCCCCCCTCCACTTT.